This TCR beta chain was documented in a study of blood T cell repertoires in COVID-19. Seattle enrolled patients during active infection and tracked them longitudinally. Germline CDR1 is SGDLS and CDR2 is YYNGEE. V was shortened by 4 bases and J by 5 bases, with 15 bases between the two germline ends. The CDR3 loop spans 14 amino acids. Sequenced by immunoSEQ multiplex PCR; TCRdb stores in-frame clones only, minus some. The table has around 200,000 clones, about 84% seen once. This clonotype was sampled from a person between 65 and 79 years old with COVID-19, enrolled during active disease. What was sequenced was peripheral blood. The chain couples TRBV9 to TRBJ1-1, with D perhaps TRBD1 (5 bases). The CDR3 is CASSLSGWVTEAFF. In DNA, the CDR3 is TGTGCCAGCAGCCTATCAGGGTGGGTGACTGAAGCTTTCTTT.